The rows below give T cell receptor beta chains drawn from one sample of a study of response to subunit inactivated influenza vaccine. TCRdb re-called the RT-PCR reads with MiXCR, one entry per CDR3 protein. This repertoire shows about 500,000 distinct CDR3 sequences, about 15% found once; its top ten account for less than 4%. The sequencing here drew on CD4+ T cells sorted from PBMCs, taken around 2 years after vaccination. The receptors stem from a man in his fifties or sixties who received an inactivated influenza vaccine. CDR3s include the opening cysteine and the closing phenylalanine or tryptophan. The D gene is left open where the match is weak. Clone size appears in some rows only: once, few, many, or a class for an expanded clone.

D gene | J gene | clone size | V gene | CDR3 DNA | CDR3 protein
NA | TRBJ2-1 | NA | TRBV11-1 | TGTGCCAGCAGCTTCAACCGGGTCCCCTATGGGAATGAGCAGTTCTTC | CASSFNRVPYGNEQFF
TRBD2 | TRBJ2-4 | NA | TRBV5-6 | TGTGCCAGCAGCTTGGAGCGGGGGCTTGGCAAAAACATTCAGTACTTC | CASSLERGLGKNIQYF
NA | TRBJ2-7 | many | TRBV5-1 | TGCGCCAGCAGACCGACAGCCTCCTACGAGCAGTACTTC | CASRPTASYEQYF
NA | TRBJ1-2 | few | TRBV29-1 | TGCAGCGTGTCAGGGAATGGCTACACCTTC | CSVSGNGYTF
NA | TRBJ2-2 | NA | TRBV12-3/TRBV12-4 | TGTGCCAGCAAGATAAGCGGAGCGAACACCGGGGAGCTGTTTTTT | CASKISGANTGELFF
NA | TRBJ2-1 | few | TRBV5-1 | TGCGCCAGCAGCTTATGGTCCAGGGGCTACAATGAGCAGTTCTTC | CASSLWSRGYNEQFF
NA | TRBJ2-3 | few | TRBV10-3 | TGTGCCATCAGTGACACCACAGATACGCAGTATTTT | CAISDTTDTQYF
TRBD1 | TRBJ2-7 | NA | TRBV10-3 | TGTGCCATCAGAGCTACAGGGGGCACCTACGAGCAGTACTTC | CAIRATGGTYEQYF
NA | TRBJ2-7 | NA | TRBV20-1 | TGCAGTGCTCCATTCTACCGGGCCCCCTACGAGCAGTACTTC | CSAPFYRAPYEQYF
NA | TRBJ2-7 | NA | TRBV6-1 | TGTGCCAGCACCAACGGGACTGTGTCCTACGAGCAGTACTTC | CASTNGTVSYEQYF
TRBD2 | TRBJ2-1 | few | TRBV6-2/TRBV6-3 | TGTGCCAGCAGTTACGGGCTAGCGGGGGGATACAATGAGCAGTTCTTC | CASSYGLAGGYNEQFF
NA | TRBJ1-5 | few | TRBV12-3/TRBV12-4 | TGTGCCAGCAATATTGGGGGATTTAATCAGCCCCAGCATTTT | CASNIGGFNQPQHF
NA | TRBJ2-7 | NA | TRBV19 | TGTGCCAGTAGTTTACCGGGACCCAGCTCCTACGAGCAGTACTTC | CASSLPGPSSYEQYF
NA | TRBJ1-5 | NA | TRBV19 | TGTGCCAGTAGGACCGGGGGGGTTCAGCCCCAGCATTTT | CASRTGGVQPQHF
NA | TRBJ1-2 | NA | TRBV19 | TGTGCCACCCGGACAGAAACTAACTATGGCTACACCTTC | CATRTETNYGYTF
NA | TRBJ2-1 | NA | TRBV7-2 | TGTGCCAGCAGCTTAGCGGGGAGGTTCAATGAGCAGTTCTTC | CASSLAGRFNEQFF
TRBD2 | TRBJ2-1 | NA | TRBV20-1 | TGCAGTGCTACGGCGGGGGGGTTCTACAATGAGCAGTTCTTC | CSATAGGFYNEQFF
TRBD2 | TRBJ2-1 | few | TRBV5-6 | TGTGCCAGCAGCTTGCCAGCGGGGAATCCCAGCTCCTACAATGAGCAGTTCTTC | CASSLPAGNPSSYNEQFF
TRBD2 | TRBJ2-2 | few | TRBV30 | TGTGCCTGGAGTCGTTACGCGGGGGGCGTAGGTACCGGGGAGCTGTTTTTT | CAWSRYAGGVGTGELFF
TRBD1 | TRBJ2-7 | many | TRBV5-5 | TGTGCCAGCAGCTTGGAGGGGGCGGTGAGCTCCTACGAGCAGTACTTC | CASSLEGAVSSYEQYF
NA | TRBJ1-2 | NA | TRBV12-3/TRBV12-4 | TGTGCCAGCAGCCGAGAAGCCTGGCGCGTAAACTATGGCTACACCTTC | CASSREAWRVNYGYTF
NA | TRBJ2-1 | NA | TRBV6-1 | TGTGCCAGCAGACCGTTACCAGACAATGAGCAGTTCTTC | CASRPLPDNEQFF
NA | TRBJ1-2 | many | TRBV28 | TGTGCCAGCAAATTAACTCAAACTTATGGCTACACCTTC | CASKLTQTYGYTF
NA | TRBJ2-1 | NA | TRBV12-3/TRBV12-4 | TGTGCCAGCAGTTTAAGCCTAGCGCAAAACAATGAGCAGTTCTTC | CASSLSLAQNNEQFF
NA | TRBJ1-2 | NA | TRBV28 | TGTGCCAGCAGCCGACGACAGGACTATGGCTACACCTTC | CASSRRQDYGYTF
NA | TRBJ2-2 | NA | TRBV10-3 | TGTGCCGCTGCGGGATTGAACACCGGGGAGCTGTTTTTT | CAAAGLNTGELFF
NA | TRBJ2-5 | few | TRBV6-5 | TGTGCCAGCAGTTACGGCCCGGGAATGGGCCAAGAGACCCAGTACTTC | CASSYGPGMGQETQYF